This entry features one T cell receptor beta chain sequence. Only in-frame clones appear in the TCRdb table, and some are missing; sequencing was by immunoSEQ multiplex PCR. This sample carries tens of thousands of clones, just under 95% of them seen once, and the ten largest clones take 0.36%. Germline assignment: CDR1 MNHNS and CDR2 SASEGT. The CDR3 sequence is 15 residues long. V lost 2 bases, J lost 5 bases, and 6 bases stayed unmatched. This sample was taken from a study of technical replicates of blood from a few donors. This clonotype originated in a human donor in good health. This chain uses TRBV6-1 with TRBJ1-3, with 7 bases lining up with TRBD1. Sequencing was carried out using T cells isolated from PBMCs. The CDR3 region is CASSETTGSRNTIYF. CDR3 DNA: TGTGCCAGCAGTGAAACGACAGGGTCGAGAAACACCATATATTTT.